This note documents a single T cell receptor (beta chain) sequence. The sample belongs to a study of shared T cell receptors in the human thymus. Assay: immunoSEQ multiplex PCR; the TCRdb copy retains only in-frame clones and omits some. The data contain about 660,000 clones, 87% of them seen just once; the ten biggest clones take up 0.009% to 0.0095%. The same data also went into a second study, on human thymus T cells. From that study: Healthy Finnish infants undergoing corrective surgery for congenital heart defects were the donors. The thymus was resected at corrective cardiac surgery. Thymic and blood repertoires seemed to show skewed V and J gene use. Related work found strong thymic repertoire overlap between unrelated individuals.

The clonotype comes from a boy in the first two years of life with a congenital heart defect. The sample taken for sequencing was thymocytes.

CDR3 DNA sequence: TGTGCCAGCAGCTTCCAGGGGGCAGGGGAGACCCAGTACTTC. This encodes CASSFQGAGETQYF. This chain connects TRBV5-4 to TRBJ2-5; 8 bases are shared with TRBD1. Trimming cost V 2 bases and J 5 bases; bases outside gene matches: 5. Germline V gene data show CDR1 as SGHNT and CDR2 as YYREEE (reference sequence). The CDR3 length is 14 residues.